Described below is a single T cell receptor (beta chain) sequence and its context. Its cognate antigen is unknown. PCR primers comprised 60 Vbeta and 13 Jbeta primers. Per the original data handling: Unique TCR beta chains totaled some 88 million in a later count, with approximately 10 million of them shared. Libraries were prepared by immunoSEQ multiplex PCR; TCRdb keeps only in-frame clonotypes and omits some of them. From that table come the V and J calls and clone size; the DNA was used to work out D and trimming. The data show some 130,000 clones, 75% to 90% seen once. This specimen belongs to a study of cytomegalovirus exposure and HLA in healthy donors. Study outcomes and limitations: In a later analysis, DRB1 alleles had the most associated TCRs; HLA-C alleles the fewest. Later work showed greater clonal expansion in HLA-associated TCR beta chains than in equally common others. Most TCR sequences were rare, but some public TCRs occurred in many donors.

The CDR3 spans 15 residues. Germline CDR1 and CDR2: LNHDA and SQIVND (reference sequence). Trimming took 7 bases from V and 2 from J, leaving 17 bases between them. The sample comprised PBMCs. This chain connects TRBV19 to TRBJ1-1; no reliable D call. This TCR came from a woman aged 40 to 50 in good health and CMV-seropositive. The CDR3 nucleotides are TGTGCCAGTATTTTCTCGTCAACACCTAACACTGAAGCTTTCTTT. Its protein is CASIFSSTPNTEAFF.